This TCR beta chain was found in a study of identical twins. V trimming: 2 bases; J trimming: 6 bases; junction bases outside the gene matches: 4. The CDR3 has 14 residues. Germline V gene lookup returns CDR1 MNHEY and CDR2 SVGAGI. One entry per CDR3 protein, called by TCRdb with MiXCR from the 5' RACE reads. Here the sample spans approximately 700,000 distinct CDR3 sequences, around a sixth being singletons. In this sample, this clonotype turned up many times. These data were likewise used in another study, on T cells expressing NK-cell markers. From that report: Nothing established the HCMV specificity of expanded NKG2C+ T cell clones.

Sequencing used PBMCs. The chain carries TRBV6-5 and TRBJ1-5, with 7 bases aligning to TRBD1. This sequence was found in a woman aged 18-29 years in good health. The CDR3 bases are TGTGCCAGCAGTTACATCCAGGGGGTTCAGCCCCAGCATTTT. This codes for CASSYIQGVQPQHF.